The clone carrying this T cell receptor (beta chain) was recorded many times. Its antigen is as yet unknown. Each CDR3 protein is one row after TCRdb ran MiXCR on the reads. The data show around 440,000 distinct CDR3 sequences, around 11% seen once. This sample was included in a study of T cell repertoires in cytomegalovirus infection. The overall study: Based on public TCR beta signatures, there were indications of CMV infection and of a matching HLA type.

This CDR3 spans 15 amino acids. Trimming removed 3 bases from V and 4 bases from J; junction bases left unmatched: 7. Germline CDR1 MDHEN, CDR2 SYDVKM. Whole-study results and caveats: Ex vivo responses were dominated by HLA-C-restricted CMV-specific TCR beta clonotypes. Of the TCR beta families, the public ones yielded a cumulative frequency that identified carriers of CMV plus the relevant HLA.

The clonotype was recovered from a human donor in good health (CMV status not recorded). Some clones in this sample may be carry-over from other donors' samples. The chain is built from TRBV28 and TRBJ2-7; 9 nucleotides match TRBD2. Material: PBMCs. The CDR3 DNA reads TGTGCCAGCAGTTTGGGTAGCGGGAGTAATTACGAGCAGTACTTC. It yields the protein CASSLGSGSNYEQYF.